The present T cell receptor beta chain was sequenced within a study of stem cell transplantation in POMP-related autoinflammatory disease. Prominent immunodeficiency with autoinflammation defined PRAID. V lost 2 bases and J lost 3, with 10 bases in between. The CDR3 is made up of 14 amino acids. The V gene's germline CDR1 is SGHTA and CDR2 FQGTGA. This table comes from immunoSEQ multiplex PCR, and its TCRdb copy is limited to in-frame clones, with some not included. The repertoire includes some 31,000 clones, around nine tenths of them detected once, and more than 0.55% sits in the top ten. The TCR sequence derives from a human donor with POMP-related autoinflammation and immune dysregulation (PRAID). The chain has TRBV7-3 and TRBJ2-5; the D is unclear. Sequencing was performed on CD4+ T cells from PBMCs, taken before stem cell transplantation. Written as DNA, the CDR3 is TGTGCCAGCAGCTTAGGCCCCTTCGAAGAGACCCAGTACTTC. As protein: CASSLGPFEETQYF.